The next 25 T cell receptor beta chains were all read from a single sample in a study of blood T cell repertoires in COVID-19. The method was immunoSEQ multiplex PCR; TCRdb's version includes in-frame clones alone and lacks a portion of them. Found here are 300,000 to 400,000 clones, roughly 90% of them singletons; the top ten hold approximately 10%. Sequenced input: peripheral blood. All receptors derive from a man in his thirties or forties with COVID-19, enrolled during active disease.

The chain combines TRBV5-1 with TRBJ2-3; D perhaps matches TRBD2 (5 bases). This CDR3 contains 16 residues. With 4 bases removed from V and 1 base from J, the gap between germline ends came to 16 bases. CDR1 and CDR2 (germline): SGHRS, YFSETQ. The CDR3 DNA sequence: TGCGCCAGCAGCCTAGGAGTGCAAGCGGGCACAGATACGCAGTATTTT. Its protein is CASSLGVQAGTDTQYF.

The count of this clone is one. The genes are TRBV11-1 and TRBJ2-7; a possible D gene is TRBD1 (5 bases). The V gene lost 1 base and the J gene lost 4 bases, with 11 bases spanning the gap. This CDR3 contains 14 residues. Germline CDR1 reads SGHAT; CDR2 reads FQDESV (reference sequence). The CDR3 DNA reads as TGTGCCAGCAGCTTAGTGGCAGGGATATACGAGCAGTACTTC. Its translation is CASSLVAGIYEQYF.

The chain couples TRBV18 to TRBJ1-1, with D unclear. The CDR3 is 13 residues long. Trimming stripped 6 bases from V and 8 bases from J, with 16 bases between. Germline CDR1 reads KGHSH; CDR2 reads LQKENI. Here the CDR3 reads CASSQVTTSEAFF. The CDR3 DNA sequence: TGTGCCAGCTCCCAGGTGACAACTTCGGAAGCTTTCTTT.

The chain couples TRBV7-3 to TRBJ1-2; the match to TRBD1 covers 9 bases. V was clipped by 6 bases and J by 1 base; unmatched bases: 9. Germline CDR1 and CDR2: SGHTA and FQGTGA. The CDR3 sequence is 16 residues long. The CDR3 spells CASRKTGGPDNYGYTF. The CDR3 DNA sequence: TGTGCCAGCAGGAAGACAGGGGGACCCGATAACTATGGCTACACCTTC.

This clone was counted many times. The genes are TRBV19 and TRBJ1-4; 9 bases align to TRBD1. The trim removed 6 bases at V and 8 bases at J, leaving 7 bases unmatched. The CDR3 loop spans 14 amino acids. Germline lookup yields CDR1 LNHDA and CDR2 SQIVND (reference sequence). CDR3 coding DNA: TGTGCCAGTAGAGAGACAGGGGGGGCGGAAAAACTGTTTTTT. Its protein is CASRETGGAEKLFF.

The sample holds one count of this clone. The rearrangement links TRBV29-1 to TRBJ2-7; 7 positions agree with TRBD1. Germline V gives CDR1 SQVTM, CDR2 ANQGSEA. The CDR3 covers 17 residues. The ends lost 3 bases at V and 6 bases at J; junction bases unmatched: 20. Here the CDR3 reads CSVEPQGPGQISAEQYF. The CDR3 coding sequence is TGCAGCGTTGAGCCGCAAGGCCCGGGACAGATCTCCGCCGAGCAGTACTTC.

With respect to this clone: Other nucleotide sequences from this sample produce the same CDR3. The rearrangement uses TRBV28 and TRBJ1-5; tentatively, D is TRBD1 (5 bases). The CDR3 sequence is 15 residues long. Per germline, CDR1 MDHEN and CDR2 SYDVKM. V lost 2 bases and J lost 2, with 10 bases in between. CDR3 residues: CASSLGGGGNQPQHF. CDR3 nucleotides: TGTGCCAGCAGTTTAGGTGGAGGGGGCAATCAGCCCCAGCATTTT.

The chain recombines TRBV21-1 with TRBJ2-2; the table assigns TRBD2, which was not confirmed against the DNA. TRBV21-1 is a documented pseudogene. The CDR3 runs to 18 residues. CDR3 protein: CASSKVGLQRGGGGELFF. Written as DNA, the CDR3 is TGTGCCAGCAGCAAAGTGGGTTTACAGAGGGGAGGCGGCGGGGAGCTGTTTTTT.

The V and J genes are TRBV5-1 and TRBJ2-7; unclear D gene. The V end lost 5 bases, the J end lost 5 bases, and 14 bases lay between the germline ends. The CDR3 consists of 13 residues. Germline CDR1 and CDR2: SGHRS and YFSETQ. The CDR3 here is CASSIKTENEQYF. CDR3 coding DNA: TGCGCCAGCAGTATCAAAACAGAAAACGAGCAGTACTTC.

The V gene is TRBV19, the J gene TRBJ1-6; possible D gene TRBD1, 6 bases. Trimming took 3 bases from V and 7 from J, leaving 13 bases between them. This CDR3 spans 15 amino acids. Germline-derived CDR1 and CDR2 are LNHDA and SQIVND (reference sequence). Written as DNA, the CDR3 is TGTGCCAGTAGTATCAACTCGGGACAAAATTCACCCCTCCACTTT. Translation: CASSINSGQNSPLHF.

CDR3 protein: CASSTWDRPNTEAFF. Written as DNA, the CDR3 is TGTGCCAGCAGTACTTGGGACAGACCGAACACTGAAGCTTTCTTT. V is TRBV6-5 and J is TRBJ1-1; 7 nucleotides match TRBD1. V was clipped by 5 bases and J by 1 base; unmatched bases: 7. CDR3 size: 15 residues. Germline lookup yields CDR1 MNHEY and CDR2 SVGAGI.

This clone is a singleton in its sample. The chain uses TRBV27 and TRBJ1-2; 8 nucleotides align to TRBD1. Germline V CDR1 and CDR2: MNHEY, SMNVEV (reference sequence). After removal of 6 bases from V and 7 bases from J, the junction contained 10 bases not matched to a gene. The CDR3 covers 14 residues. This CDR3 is CASRDVGQGGGYTF. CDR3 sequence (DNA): TGTGCCAGCAGGGACGTAGGACAGGGTGGTGGCTACACCTTC.

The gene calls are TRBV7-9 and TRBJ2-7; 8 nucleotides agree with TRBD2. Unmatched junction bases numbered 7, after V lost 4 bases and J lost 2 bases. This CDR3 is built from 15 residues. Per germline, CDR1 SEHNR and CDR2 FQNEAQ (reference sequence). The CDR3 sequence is CASSSRTSLTYEQYF. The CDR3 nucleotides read TGTGCCAGCAGCTCGCGGACTAGCCTGACCTACGAGCAGTACTTC.

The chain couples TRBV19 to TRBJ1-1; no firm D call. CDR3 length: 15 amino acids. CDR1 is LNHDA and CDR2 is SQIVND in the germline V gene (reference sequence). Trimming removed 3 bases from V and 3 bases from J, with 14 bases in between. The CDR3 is CASSIWLWRYTEAFF. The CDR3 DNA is TGTGCCAGTAGTATCTGGCTTTGGAGATACACTGAAGCTTTCTTT. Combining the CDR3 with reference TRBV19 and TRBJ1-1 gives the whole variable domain DGGITQSPKYLFRKEGQNVTLSCEQNLNHDAMYWYRQDPGQGLRLIYYSQIVNDFQKGDIAEGYSVSREKKESFPLTVTSAQKNPTAFYLCASSIWLWRYTEAFFGQGTRLTVV.

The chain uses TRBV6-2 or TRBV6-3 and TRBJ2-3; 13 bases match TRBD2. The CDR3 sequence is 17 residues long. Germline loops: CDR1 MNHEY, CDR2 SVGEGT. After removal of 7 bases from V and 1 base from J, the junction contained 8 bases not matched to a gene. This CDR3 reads CASNPTSGGLGTDTQYF. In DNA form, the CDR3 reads TGTGCCAGCAACCCGACTAGCGGGGGGTTAGGCACAGATACGCAGTATTTT.

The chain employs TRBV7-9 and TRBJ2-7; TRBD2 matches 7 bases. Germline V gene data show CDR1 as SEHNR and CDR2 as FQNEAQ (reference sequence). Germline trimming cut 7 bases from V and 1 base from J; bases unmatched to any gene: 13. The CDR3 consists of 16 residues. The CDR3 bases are TGTGCCAGCACCCGGGGGGAGGGAGCAATATCCTACGAGCAGTACTTC. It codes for CASTRGEGAISYEQYF.

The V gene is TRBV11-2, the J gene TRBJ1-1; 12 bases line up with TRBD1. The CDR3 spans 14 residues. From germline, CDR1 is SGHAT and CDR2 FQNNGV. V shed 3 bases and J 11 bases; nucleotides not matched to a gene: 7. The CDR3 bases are TGTGCCAGCAGCTTTACCGGGACAGGGGGCCACGCTTTCTTT. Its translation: CASSFTGTGGHAFF.

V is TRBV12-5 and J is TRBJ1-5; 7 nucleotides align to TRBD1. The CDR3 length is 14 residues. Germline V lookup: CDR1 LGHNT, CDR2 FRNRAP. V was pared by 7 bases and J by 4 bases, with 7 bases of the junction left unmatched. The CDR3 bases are TGTGCTAGTGCCCTTGGGACAGTGAATCAGCCCCAGCATTTT. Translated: CASALGTVNQPQHF.

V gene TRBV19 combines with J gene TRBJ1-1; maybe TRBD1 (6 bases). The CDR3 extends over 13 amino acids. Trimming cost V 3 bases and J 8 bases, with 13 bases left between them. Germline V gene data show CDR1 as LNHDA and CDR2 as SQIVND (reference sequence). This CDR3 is CASSISPGQEAFF. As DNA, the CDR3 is TGTGCCAGTAGTATTTCTCCGGGACAAGAAGCTTTCTTT.

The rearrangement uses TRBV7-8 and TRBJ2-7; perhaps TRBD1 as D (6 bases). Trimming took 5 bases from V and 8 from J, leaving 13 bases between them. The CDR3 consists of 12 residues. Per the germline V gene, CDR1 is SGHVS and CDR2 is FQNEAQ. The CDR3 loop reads CASSPTGYQQYF. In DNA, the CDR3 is TGTGCCAGCAGCCCAACAGGGTACCAGCAGTACTTC.

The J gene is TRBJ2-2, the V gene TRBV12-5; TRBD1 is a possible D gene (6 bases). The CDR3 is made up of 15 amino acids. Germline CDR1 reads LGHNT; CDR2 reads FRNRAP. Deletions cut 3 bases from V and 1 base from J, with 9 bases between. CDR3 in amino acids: CASGFTGWNTGELFF. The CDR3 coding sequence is TGTGCTAGTGGTTTCACAGGGTGGAACACCGGGGAGCTGTTTTTT.

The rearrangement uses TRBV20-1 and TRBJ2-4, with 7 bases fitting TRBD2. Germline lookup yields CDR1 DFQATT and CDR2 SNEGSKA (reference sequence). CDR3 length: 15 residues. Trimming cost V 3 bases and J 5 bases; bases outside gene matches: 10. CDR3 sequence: CSASPASGSQNIQYF. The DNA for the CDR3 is TGCAGTGCTAGTCCGGCTAGCGGCTCCCAAAACATTCAGTACTTC.

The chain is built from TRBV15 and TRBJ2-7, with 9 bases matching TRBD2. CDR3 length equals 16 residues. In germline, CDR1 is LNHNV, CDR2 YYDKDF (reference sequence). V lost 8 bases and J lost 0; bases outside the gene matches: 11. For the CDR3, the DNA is TGTGCCACCGGGGATAGCGGGGGTATCCGCTCCTACGAGCAGTACTTC. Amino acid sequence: CATGDSGGIRSYEQYF.

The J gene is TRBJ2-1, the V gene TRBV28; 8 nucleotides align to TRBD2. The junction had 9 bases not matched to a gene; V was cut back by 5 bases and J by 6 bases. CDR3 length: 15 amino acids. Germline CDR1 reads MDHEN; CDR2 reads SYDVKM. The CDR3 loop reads CASSPPRGRTNEQFF. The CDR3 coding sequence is TGTGCCAGCAGTCCCCCGCGCGGGAGGACCAATGAGCAGTTCTTC.

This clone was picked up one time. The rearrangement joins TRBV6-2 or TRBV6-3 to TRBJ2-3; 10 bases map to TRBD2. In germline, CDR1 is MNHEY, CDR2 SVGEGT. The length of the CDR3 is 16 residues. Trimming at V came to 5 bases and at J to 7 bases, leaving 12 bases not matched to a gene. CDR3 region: CASSSPLAGDVYTQYF. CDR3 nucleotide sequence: TGTGCCAGCAGTAGCCCGCTAGCGGGAGACGTGTATACGCAGTATTTT.